Below are 2 T cell receptor beta chains sequenced from a single sample in a study of T cell responses to AZD1222 COVID-19 vaccine. Method: immunoSEQ multiplex PCR; TCRdb's copy keeps in-frame clones and lacks some. The table lists some 150,000 clones, 70% to 90% of them singletons. Sequencing used peripheral blood, obtained 28 days after the second dose of the MenACWY control vaccine. Receptor source: an adult who received the MenACWY meningococcal vaccine as a control.

V gene TRBV20-1 combines with J gene TRBJ1-2; the match to TRBD1 covers 9 bases. Trimming cost V 3 bases and J 5 bases; bases outside gene matches: 4. The CDR3 runs 13 residues. The germline V gene has CDR1 DFQATT and CDR2 SNEGSKA (reference sequence). CDR3 sequence: CSASTGGGYGYTF. For the CDR3, the DNA is TGCAGTGCTAGTACAGGGGGCGGGTATGGCTACACCTTC.

The chain recombines TRBV11-3 with TRBJ2-1; 10 positions agree with TRBD2. This CDR3 has 20 residues. CDR1 and CDR2 from the germline V gene are SGHNT and YENEEA. V dropped 0 bases and J dropped 9; count of bases not matched to a gene: 20. In DNA form, the CDR3 reads TGTGCCAGCAGCTTAGATCTCGGTACAGGGGCTAGCGGGAGCGCGAGTGAGCAGTTCTTC. Translation gives CASSLDLGTGASGSASEQFF.